One and the same sample provided the 20 T cell receptor beta chains below, sequenced in a study of cytomegalovirus exposure and HLA in healthy donors. PCR amplification relied on 60 Vbeta primers (plus 13 Jbeta primers). Method: immunoSEQ multiplex PCR; TCRdb's copy keeps in-frame clones and lacks some. The sample includes 100,000 to 150,000 clones, around 85% of them seen just once. The sample was PBMCs. The origin of the receptors is a man younger than 35 in good health and CMV-seropositive.

V is TRBV6-1 and J is TRBJ1-3; D is unclear. Germline values: CDR1 MNHNS, CDR2 SASEGT. Between the trimmed V and J ends, which lost 7 bases and 4 bases, there was a span of 8 bases. CDR3 length: 12 residues. DNA for the CDR3: TGTGCCAGCAACAGTTACGGAAACACCATATATTTT. As protein: CASNSYGNTIYF.

This chain joins TRBV19 and TRBJ2-5, with TRBD1 matching over 12 bases. Germline V gene data show CDR1 as LNHDA and CDR2 as SQIVND (reference sequence). This CDR3 comprises 15 residues. The J segment lost 5 bases and the V segment lost 4 bases, leaving 5 bases of the junction unmatched. The CDR3 coding sequence is TGTGCCAGTAGTACCGGGACAGGGGGCCGGGAGACCCAGTACTTC. Its protein is CASSTGTGGRETQYF.

The rearrangement uses TRBV10-3 and TRBJ1-5, with unresolved D. Trimming removed 2 bases from V and 7 bases from J, with 12 bases in between. This CDR3 region has 14 residues. Germline-derived CDR1 and CDR2 are ENHRY and SYGVKD. The CDR3 reads CAISEAVRLQPQHF. CDR3 coding DNA: TGTGCCATCAGTGAGGCTGTCAGGTTACAGCCCCAGCATTTT.

This clone appeared a few times. The rearrangement links TRBV19 to TRBJ2-7, with D uncertain. The CDR3 extends over 14 amino acids. Deletions cut 5 bases from V and 5 bases from J, with 16 bases between. The V gene's germline CDR1 is LNHDA and CDR2 SQIVND (reference sequence). In DNA, the CDR3 is TGTGCCAGTAGTTCGTCTAGTCTCTTCCACGAGCAGTACTTC. Translation: CASSSSSLFHEQYF.

The rearrangement joins TRBV7-2 to TRBJ1-2; weak D call: TRBD1 (6 bases). The CDR3 loop spans 14 amino acids. V dropped 3 bases and J dropped 4 bases, with 12 bases sitting between them. Germline loops: CDR1 SGHTA, CDR2 FQGNSA. The CDR3 DNA follows: TGTGCCAGCAGCTTTGGGGGGGCCGGCTATGGCTACACCTTC. This sequence encodes CASSFGGAGYGYTF.

This chain connects TRBV6-1 to TRBJ1-5, with 8 bases lining up with TRBD1. Germline V lookup: CDR1 MNHNS, CDR2 SASEGT. The CDR3 is 14 residues long. V lost 7 bases and J lost 6; bases outside the gene matches: 8. The CDR3 DNA sequence: TGTGCCAGCATACCACAGGGGGAGAGTCAGCCCCAGCATTTT. Amino acid sequence: CASIPQGESQPQHF.

The V call is TRBV12-2, the J call TRBJ1-2. TRBV12-2 is recorded as a pseudogene. The CDR3 is made up of 15 amino acids. CDR3 bases: TGTGCAAGTCGCCCGGTACCGGTGCCCCACTATGGCTACACCTTC. Translating gives CASRPVPVPHYGYTF.

The rearrangement links TRBV7-2 to TRBJ1-5, with D hard to call. There are 16 residues in the CDR3. The germline CDR1 and CDR2 sequences are SGHTA and FQGNSA. V lost 1 base and J 6 bases, leaving 16 bases between the germline ends. The CDR3 loop is CASSLDSGGYRQPQHF. CDR3 bases: TGTGCCAGCAGCTTAGATTCAGGAGGGTACCGTCAGCCCCAGCATTTT.

This clone was observed a few times. The chain links TRBV19 to TRBJ1-1; no clear D gene. The CDR3 spans 13 residues. V dropped 5 bases and J dropped 5 bases, with 12 bases sitting between them. Germline assignment: CDR1 LNHDA and CDR2 SQIVND (reference sequence). The DNA for the CDR3 is TGTGCCAGTAGTTTGAGTGCGTGGACTGAAGCTTTCTTT. Its protein is CASSLSAWTEAFF.

This chain's CDR3 is CASSPWGDHSSYEQYF. Written as DNA, the CDR3 is TGTGCCAGCAGCCCGTGGGGGGACCACAGCTCCTACGAGCAGTACTTC. The chain employs TRBV7-6 and TRBJ2-7, with D maybe TRBD2 (6 bases). CDR1 is SGHVS and CDR2 is FNYEAQ in the germline V gene. V was pared by 5 bases and J by 0 bases, with 17 bases between. The CDR3 is 16 residues long.

In this sample, this clone turned up once. This chain connects TRBV2 to TRBJ2-2; weak D call: TRBD2 (7 bases). This CDR3 contains 15 residues. V lost 7 bases and J lost 4, with 16 bases in between. The V gene's germline CDR1 is SNHLY and CDR2 FYNNEI. The CDR3 is CASKKGGGPTGELFF. As DNA, the CDR3 is TGTGCCAGCAAAAAAGGGGGGGGGCCCACCGGGGAGCTGTTTTTT.

The rearrangement uses TRBV2 and TRBJ1-6; D call uncertain. The CDR3 has 13 amino acids. Germline V gene data show CDR1 as SNHLY and CDR2 as FYNNEI. The germline V and J ends were trimmed by 7 bases and 10 bases, with 14 bases remaining between them. The DNA of the CDR3 is TGTGCCAGCACGTGGGCAGAAGAATCACCCCTCCACTTT. The encoded protein is CASTWAEESPLHF.

CDR3 sequence reads: CASSFPGLALETQYF. The CDR3 DNA reads TGTGCCAGCAGCTTTCCGGGACTAGCCTTAGAGACCCAGTACTTC. The chain is built from TRBV5-4 and TRBJ2-5; 9 bases map to TRBD2. V was pared by 2 bases and J by 4 bases, with 6 bases of the junction left unmatched. Per germline, CDR1 SGHNT and CDR2 YYREEE (reference sequence). This CDR3 has 15 amino acids.

CDR3 DNA sequence: TGTGCCAGCAGTGGGGACAGGGGGTATGGCTACACCTTC. Translating gives CASSGDRGYGYTF. The chain couples TRBV25-1 to TRBJ1-2; 11 nucleotides align to TRBD1. Germline assignment: CDR1 MGHDK and CDR2 SYGVNS. V shed 4 bases and J 5 bases; nucleotides not matched to a gene: 0. This CDR3 contains 13 residues.

The chain has TRBV4-1 and TRBJ2-3, with 8 bases identical to TRBD2. With V trimmed by 0 bases and J by 2 bases, 7 bases remained unmatched. This CDR3 has 17 residues. Per germline, CDR1 MGHRA and CDR2 YSYEKL. The CDR3 spells CASSQDIPGGPTDTQYF. The CDR3 nucleotides are TGCGCCAGCAGCCAAGATATTCCGGGAGGGCCCACAGATACGCAGTATTTT.

The chain couples TRBV11-2 to TRBJ2-7; 8 bases agree with TRBD2. The CDR3 has 15 residues. V gave up 1 base and J gave up 2 bases; unmatched junction bases: 4. Germline CDR1 is SGHAT and CDR2 is FQNNGV. CDR3: CASSLAGGEAYEQYF. DNA for the CDR3: TGTGCCAGCAGCTTAGCGGGAGGGGAAGCCTACGAGCAGTACTTC.

V usage is TRBV6-1 and J usage is TRBJ2-3; tentative D call: TRBD1 (5 bases). V lost 6 bases and J 3 bases, leaving 31 bases between the germline ends. Germline lookup yields CDR1 MNHNS and CDR2 SASEGT. CDR3 length: 20 amino acids. The CDR3 region has the DNA TGTGCCAGCAGGGAACTGGGTGTGATACAGGAGAGGCACAAAACAGATACGCAGTATTTT. This gives the protein CASRELGVIQERHKTDTQYF.

The rearrangement links TRBV15 to TRBJ1-2; D is unclear. Between the trimmed V and J ends, which lost 1 base and 6 bases, there was a span of 15 bases. Germline CDR1 reads LNHNV; CDR2 reads YYDKDF (reference sequence). The CDR3 is 15 residues long. CDR3 sequence (DNA): TGTGCCACCAGCAGAGTCCGCCAGGCCCCTGATGGCTACACCTTC. It yields the protein CATSRVRQAPDGYTF.

CDR3 DNA sequence: TGTGCCAGCTCATTGGACAACCTAAACACTGAAGCTTTCTTT. Translation gives CASSLDNLNTEAFF. The V call is TRBV18, the J call TRBJ1-1, with TRBD1 as a possible D gene (5 bases). The CDR3 consists of 14 residues. Germline CDR1 and CDR2: KGHSH and LQKENI. The V and J ends lost 5 bases and 2 bases respectively, with 12 bases between them.

V and J are TRBV13 and TRBJ2-5, with a tentative D call TRBD2 (5 bases). The length of the CDR3 is 13 residues. Trimming took off 6 bases at V and 1 base at J, with 9 bases between the two ends. Germline loops: CDR1 PRHDT, CDR2 FYEKMQ (reference sequence). CDR3 DNA sequence: TGTGCCAGCAGTACGGGGTCCCAAGAGACCCAGTACTTC. Encoded protein: CASSTGSQETQYF.